The 9 T cell receptor beta chains reported below all come from one sample, sequenced in a study of response to subunit inactivated influenza vaccine. TCRdb reprocessed the RT-PCR reads with MiXCR, giving one entry per CDR3 protein. In the table there are hundreds of thousands of distinct CDR3 sequences, 15% to 18% of which are singletons. Source: PBMCs from blood, taken about 11 days after vaccination. Receptors were obtained from a man aged 50 to 59 who received an inactivated influenza vaccine.

CDR3 coding DNA: TGTGCCAGCAGCTTAGCCCTCCACAGGGGCGAGCAGTACTTC. It is translated as CASSLALHRGEQYF. V and J are TRBV7-8 and TRBJ2-7, with 7 bases that match TRBD1. CDR3 size: 14 residues. Trimming at V came to 0 bases and at J to 6 bases, leaving 5 bases not matched to a gene. Germline values: CDR1 SGHVS, CDR2 FQNEAQ.

The chain uses TRBV9 and TRBJ2-3, with unresolved D. The ends were cut back, 4 bases at V and 0 bases at J, with 12 bases in the middle. The CDR3 runs to 15 residues. CDR1 SGDLS and CDR2 YYNGEE come from the germline V gene. The CDR3 DNA reads TGTGCCAGCAGCCCTAGGCTTCTTAGCACAGATACGCAGTATTTT. Translation: CASSPRLLSTDTQYF.

The sample holds a few counts of this clonotype. J is TRBJ2-7 and V is TRBV10-3, with 12 bases lining up with TRBD2. V dropped 4 bases and J dropped 1; count of bases not matched to a gene: 5. This CDR3 is built from 16 residues. Looked up from germline, CDR1 is ENHRY and CDR2 is SYGVKD. CDR3 nucleotides: TGTGCCATCAGTGTTGCCGGGACTAGCGGGTCCTACGAGCAGTACTTC. Protein: CAISVAGTSGSYEQYF.

The V and J genes are TRBV3-1 and TRBJ2-1; 11 nucleotides agree with TRBD1. CDR1 is LGHDT, CDR2 YNNKEL, per germline (reference sequence). This CDR3 has 16 amino acids. V shed 4 bases and J 8 bases; nucleotides not matched to a gene: 10. CDR3 protein: CASSLGTGGISYEQFF. The CDR3 nucleotides read TGTGCCAGCAGCCTCGGGACAGGGGGGATATCATATGAGCAGTTCTTC.

The chain has TRBV12-3 or TRBV12-4 and TRBJ2-6; possible D gene TRBD1, 6 bases. Between the trimmed V and J ends, which lost 6 bases and 2 bases, there was a span of 11 bases. The CDR3 is 15 amino acids. The CDR3 reads CASSKQGTGANVLTF. The CDR3 DNA follows: TGTGCCAGCAGCAAACAGGGTACTGGGGCCAACGTCCTGACTTTC.

This clonotype came up a few times. This sequence joins TRBV7-6 and TRBJ2-1; TRBD2 matches 13 bases. Per the germline V gene, CDR1 is SGHVS and CDR2 is FNYEAQ. The CDR3 is made up of 16 amino acids. The ends lost 3 bases at V and 9 bases at J; junction bases unmatched: 8. For the CDR3, the DNA is TGTGCCAGCAGCTTGGGGACCCGACTAGCGGGAGGTGAGCAGTTCTTC. It codes for CASSLGTRLAGGEQFF.

This clonotype was seen ten or more times. CDR3 amino acids: CSARPGGANGGQPQHF. The CDR3 coding sequence is TGCAGTGCTAGGCCCGGGGGCGCGAATGGTGGACAGCCCCAGCATTTT. The V and J genes are TRBV20-1 and TRBJ1-5, with a tentative D call TRBD1 (6 bases). Germline-derived CDR1 and CDR2 are DFQATT and SNEGSKA (reference sequence). Trimming took 3 bases from V and 7 from J, leaving 22 bases between them. The CDR3 spans 16 residues.

This clonotype occurred a few times. This sequence joins TRBV7-3 and TRBJ2-3; tentative D call: TRBD2 (6 bases). Trimming removed 2 bases from V and 3 bases from J, with 12 bases in between. The CDR3 has 15 residues. Per the germline V gene, CDR1 is SGHTA and CDR2 is FQGTGA. Written as DNA, the CDR3 is TGTGCCAGCAGCTTATACGGGAGTGCTACAGATACGCAGTATTTT. As protein: CASSLYGSATDTQYF.

V gene TRBV29-1 combines with J gene TRBJ2-1, with TRBD2 identical over 7 bases. Germline loops: CDR1 SQVTM, CDR2 ANQGSEA. The CDR3 runs 15 residues. Trimming cost V 8 bases and J 4 bases; bases outside gene matches: 14. This CDR3 reads CSTSPGLNLYNEQFF. CDR3 nucleotides: TGCAGCACTTCGCCGGGACTAAACCTTTACAATGAGCAGTTCTTC.